Here is one T cell receptor beta chain with its context. This sample is drawn from a study of T cell responses to AZD1222 COVID-19 vaccine. CDR1 and CDR2 (germline): SGDLS, YYNGEE. Trimming at V came to 2 bases and at J to 8 bases, leaving 10 bases not matched to a gene. The CDR3 is 17 residues long. The data were produced by immunoSEQ multiplex PCR, yet TCRdb's version contains in-frame clones alone and is incomplete. The sample contains around 130,000 clones, almost 95% of which appear only once. This material consisted of peripheral blood, taken on day 0 of AZD1222 vaccination. The clonotype originates from an adult in good health. The chain couples TRBV9 to TRBJ2-1; 13 nucleotides agree with TRBD2. CDR3 protein: CASSVGFTSGRADEQFF. DNA for the CDR3: TGTGCCAGCAGCGTCGGGTTTACTAGCGGGAGGGCCGATGAGCAGTTCTTC.